This TCR beta chain was retrieved from a study of cytomegalovirus exposure and HLA in healthy donors. Between the trimmed V and J ends, which lost 8 bases and 7 bases, there was a span of 12 bases. CDR3 length equals 13 residues. CDR1 and CDR2 (germline): MNHEY, SVGAGI. 13 Jbeta primers and 60 Vbeta primers were used for the PCR. Generated by immunoSEQ multiplex PCR, the TCRdb table keeps only in-frame clones and is missing some. The table records over 80,000 clones, 76% of them present only once. The sequencing sample was made of PBMCs. J is TRBJ1-6 and V is TRBV6-5; D gene unclear. The clonotype originates from a man aged 40-49 years in good health and CMV-seronegative. CDR3 protein: CASWGGRNSPLHF. CDR3 sequence (DNA): TGTGCCAGCTGGGGAGGGAGGAATTCACCCCTCCACTTT.